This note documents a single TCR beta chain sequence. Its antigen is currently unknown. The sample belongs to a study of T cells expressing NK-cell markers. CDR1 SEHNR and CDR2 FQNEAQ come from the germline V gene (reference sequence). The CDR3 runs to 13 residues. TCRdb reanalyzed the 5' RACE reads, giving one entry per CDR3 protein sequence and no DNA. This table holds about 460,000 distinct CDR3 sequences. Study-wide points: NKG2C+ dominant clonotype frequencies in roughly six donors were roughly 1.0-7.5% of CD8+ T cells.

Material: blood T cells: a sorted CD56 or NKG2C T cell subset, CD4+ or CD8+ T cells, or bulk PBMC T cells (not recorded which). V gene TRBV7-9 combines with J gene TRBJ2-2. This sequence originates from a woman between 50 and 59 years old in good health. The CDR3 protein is CASSSNNAGELFF.